This record looks at one T cell receptor (beta chain) sequence and its context. It lacks a known antigen. No base qualities exist here, and no much larger clone lies one base off it. Participants in the prospective study were aged roughly 18 to 90 years, lived in under 30 United States geographic areas, and enrolled through a virtual design. To assign participants to cohorts, the prospective study relied on clinical history that participants themselves reported in a screening survey and a study questionnaire. Recovered participants in ImmuneRACE Cohort 3 were defined by two consecutive negative NP/OP PCR tests, clearance by a healthcare professional, or resolution of symptoms. Each participant in the prospective study had whole blood, serum and a nasopharyngeal or oropharyngeal swab collected by mobile phlebotomists. Participants in the prospective study had the option to provide additional blood draws and questionnaires over an approximately 2-month period. Before DNA extraction, prospective study blood samples were shipped either frozen or at room temperature.

The source of the sample is a study of blood T cell repertoires in COVID-19 (dated by TCRdb to the early 2020s). For the wider study: The collaborator samples originated in the United States, Italy and Spain and spanned the acute and convalescent phases of COVID-19. Sample metadata almost always included a de-identified subject ID, COVID-19 status, age in years and sex. Samples were obtained from the ongoing ImmuneRACE study (first 160 participants) and from 1,254 subjects provided by 6 global collaborators. The prospective study material was composed of cDNA or gDNA derived from T cells, B-cell-depleted T cells, or PBMCs. The dataset comprised deeply sampled blood TCRbeta repertoires from subjects exposed to, actively infected with, or recovered from COVID-19. Where available, HLA class I and class II types were obtained from metadata supplied by the sample provider rather than from assay-based typing. A freely available public database, intended as a resource for researchers studying the immune response to SARS-CoV-2, is where the repertoires were released.

The junction shows trimming of 6 bases on V and 4 bases on J, and the gene matches do not reach 17 bases of it. The cysteine opens and the phenylalanine closes a CDR3 of 17 amino acids. Kept here is only the CDR3 DNA, which spans 51 bases and is read in frame from base 1. CDR1 and CDR2 were assigned from the germline V gene (reference sequence) as MNHEY and SMNVEV. TCRbeta CDR3 regions were amplified from genomic DNA using the immunoSEQ Assay, a bias-controlled multiplex PCR. In the authors' own workflow: The number of nucleated cells in each sample was estimated from the amplification of reference gene primers within the assay. To quantify the absolute abundance of each unique TCRbeta CDR3 rearrangement, sequence reads were collapsed and filtered. For each sample, productive Simpson clonality was calculated as the square root of Simpson's diversity index across productive rearrangements. This immuneACCESS table, as held by TCRdb, lists in-frame sequences with V and J called but not all clones. Of the missing ones, under half trace to an unresolved V gene in checked studies; the others have no known cause. The V and J calls and clone size are taken from that table; D and trimming were inferred from the DNA. This sample comprises under 300,000 clones, approximately 90% of them detected only once. The ten most abundant clones make up 8.8% of the sample.

Study-level results and caveats: How much clinical and demographic metadata was included differed by source and by participant, and the metadata was provided uncurated.

Sequencing used PBMCs or T cells enriched from blood (not recorded which). The sequence was collected from a man in his forties or fifties who had recovered from COVID-19. The chain is assembled from TRBV27 and TRBJ2-7; 8 central nucleotides agree with TRBD1. The CDR3 corresponds to CASSRRGLGQGPYEQYF. The sequenced DNA: TGTGCCAGCAGCCGACGAGGGCTTGGACAGGGTCCTTACGAGCAGTACTTC.